The rows below give T cell receptor beta chains drawn from one sample of a study of T cell responses to AZD1222 COVID-19 vaccine. TCRdb's copy holds only in-frame clones and misses some; the assay was immunoSEQ multiplex PCR. The sample has more than 110,000 clones, 93% seen once; the top ten hold about 8.6%. Source: peripheral blood, taken on day 0 of AZD1222 vaccination. The receptor set was obtained from an adult in good health. CDR3s leave out the opening cysteine and the closing phenylalanine or tryptophan. D genes are given only for firm matches.

CDR3aa	v_gene	d_gene	j_gene
ASSYGGRWTEAF	TRBV6-2/TRBV6-3	NA	TRBJ1-1
ASSIQGVMNTEAF	TRBV19	TRBD1	TRBJ1-1
ASSLTNTGELF	TRBV7-8	NA	TRBJ2-2
ASSLTGGNSPLH	TRBV28	NA	TRBJ1-6
ASSQEGQGVYGYT	TRBV3-1/TRBV3-2	TRBD1	TRBJ1-2
ASSQDPGIGNTIY	TRBV4-2	NA	TRBJ1-3
ASSLLWGTGKDYT	TRBV28	NA	TRBJ1-2
ASSQVGDFTGELF	TRBV5-1	NA	TRBJ2-2
ASSYGGANTEAF	TRBV6-5	NA	TRBJ1-1
ASLSPGTGKYGYT	TRBV5-8	TRBD1	TRBJ1-2
ASRDRTVYGYT	TRBV12-3/TRBV12-4	TRBD1	TRBJ1-2
ASSKGRASNQPQH	TRBV21-1	NA	TRBJ1-5
ASSERGRGSNEQF	TRBV6-1	TRBD1	TRBJ2-1
ASSISPGGGLLNQPQH	TRBV19	NA	TRBJ1-5
ASSPTVNTIY	TRBV11-3	NA	TRBJ1-3
ATSRGGGVWGSPLH	TRBV15	NA	TRBJ1-6
ASSPVRQLMNTEAF	TRBV18	NA	TRBJ1-1
ATLGGTGELF	TRBV25-1	NA	TRBJ2-2
ASSKRFQETQY	TRBV3-1/TRBV3-2	NA	TRBJ2-5
ASSLRRLNTEAF	TRBV28	NA	TRBJ1-1
ASSPRGDFGAF	TRBV7-6	NA	TRBJ1-1
ASSRQGLAAEEQF	TRBV5-1	TRBD2	TRBJ2-1
ASSIQGAGNTEAF	TRBV19	TRBD1	TRBJ1-1